This T cell receptor (beta chain) originates from a study of T-cell reconstitution after alpha-beta-depleted transplantation in children. Unique molecular identifiers were built into the TCRbeta library. TCRdb redid the calling of the PCR reads with MiXCR, one entry per CDR3 protein. The profile shows 450,000 to 500,000 distinct CDR3 sequences, 9.5% to 15% of them singletons. This CDR3 spans 19 amino acids. Germline values: CDR1 LNHDA, CDR2 SQIVND (reference sequence). Trimming removed 3 bases at V and 0 bases at J, with 22 bases between. The material sequenced was PBMCs from the stem cell graft donor, taken from the stem cell graft. The chain joins TRBV19 to TRBJ2-3, with no clear D. This receptor was obtained from a human donor who donated a stem cell graft to a child with combined immunodeficiency. The CDR3 coding sequence is TGTGCCAGTAGTATCGGCTATAGCTCCGGTCCAAGTAGCACAGATACGCAGTATTTT. It encodes CASSIGYSSGPSSTDTQYF.